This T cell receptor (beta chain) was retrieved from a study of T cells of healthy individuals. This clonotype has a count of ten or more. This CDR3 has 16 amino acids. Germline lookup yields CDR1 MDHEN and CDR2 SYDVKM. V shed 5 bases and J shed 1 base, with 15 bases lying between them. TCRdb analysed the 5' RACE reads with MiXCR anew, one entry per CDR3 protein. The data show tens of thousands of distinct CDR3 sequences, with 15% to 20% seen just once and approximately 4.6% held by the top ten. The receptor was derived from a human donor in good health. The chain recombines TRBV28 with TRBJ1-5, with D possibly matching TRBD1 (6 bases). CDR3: CASSNLQGGSNQPQHF. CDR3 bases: TGTGCCAGCAGTAACCTACAGGGCGGGAGCAATCAGCCCCAGCATTTT.